The 5 T cell receptor beta chains presented below share a single source sample, sequenced in a study of molecular identifiers for immune sequencing clone quantification. TCRdb re-derived calls from the PCR reads in MiXCR, one entry per CDR3 protein. This sample has around 40,000 distinct CDR3 sequences, with roughly 21% found just once. Sequencing was performed on naive CD8+ T cells from blood, with Jurkat cell RNA spiked in. This sample's subset: FACS-sorted CD8+CD4-CCR7+CD45RA+ naive T cells. These receptors were taken from a human donor in good health. Some libraries in this study had Jurkat cell RNA spiked in.

In its sample, this clonotype ranks as medium-sized. The chain employs TRBV6-2 or TRBV6-3 and TRBJ2-3; D gene unclear. V was shortened by 5 bases and J by 5 bases, with 8 bases between the two germline ends. Germline V CDR1 and CDR2: MNHEY, SVGEGT. This CDR3 is built from 12 residues. Here the CDR3 reads CASSQDEDTQYF. The CDR3 nucleotides read TGTGCCAGCAGTCAGGACGAAGATACGCAGTATTTT.

This clonotype was seen many times. V and J are TRBV28 and TRBJ2-5; 9 positions match TRBD2. Germline CDR1 is MDHEN and CDR2 is SYDVKM. Trimming took 2 bases from V and 9 from J; bases not matched to a gene: 10. The CDR3 loop spans 15 amino acids. The CDR3 spells CASSLGLAGRWAQYF. DNA for the CDR3: TGTGCCAGCAGTTTAGGGCTAGCGGGAAGGTGGGCCCAGTACTTC. Filled out from reference TRBV28 and TRBJ2-5, the complete variable domain reads DVKVTQSSRYLVKRTGEKVFLECVQDMDHENMFWYRQDPGLGLRLIYFSYDVKMKEKGDIPEGYSVSREKKERFSLILESASTNQTSMYLCASSLGLAGRWAQYFGPGTRLLVL.

This clonotype was picked up many times. The chain uses TRBV9 and TRBJ2-6; 7 bases align to TRBD1. Losses at the gene ends were 4 bases for V and 1 base for J; bases not matched to a gene: 2. The CDR3 has 15 amino acids. Germline V CDR1 and CDR2: SGDLS, YYNGEE. For the CDR3, the DNA is TGTGCCAGCAGCTTGACAGGGTCTGGGGCCAACGTCCTGACTTTC. Encoded protein: CASSLTGSGANVLTF. Drawing the rest from reference TRBV9 and TRBJ2-6, the complete variable domain is DSGVTQTPKHLITATGQRVTLRCSPRSGDLSVYWYQQSLDQGLQFLIQYYNGEERAKGNILERFSAQQFPDLHSELNLSSLELGDSALYFCASSLTGSGANVLTFGAGSRLTVL.

The CDR3 spells CASSIPGQSTDTQYF. The CDR3 DNA reads as TGTGCCAGCAGCATTCCGGGACAGTCCACAGATACGCAGTATTTT. The chain recombines TRBV7-9 with TRBJ2-3, with TRBD1 matching 7 bases. CDR1 and CDR2 (germline): SEHNR, FQNEAQ (reference sequence). V dropped 5 bases and J dropped 2; count of bases not matched to a gene: 7. CDR3 length: 15 residues.

This clonotype was counted ten times or more. The genes are TRBV7-9 and TRBJ2-7; 7 nucleotides line up with TRBD1. V shed 6 bases, J shed 6 bases, and the junction held 2 bases outside the gene matches. Germline V gives CDR1 SEHNR, CDR2 FQNEAQ (reference sequence). The CDR3 covers 11 residues. This CDR3 reads CASRGGVEQYF. CDR3 in DNA: TGTGCCAGCAGAGGGGGCGTCGAGCAGTACTTC.